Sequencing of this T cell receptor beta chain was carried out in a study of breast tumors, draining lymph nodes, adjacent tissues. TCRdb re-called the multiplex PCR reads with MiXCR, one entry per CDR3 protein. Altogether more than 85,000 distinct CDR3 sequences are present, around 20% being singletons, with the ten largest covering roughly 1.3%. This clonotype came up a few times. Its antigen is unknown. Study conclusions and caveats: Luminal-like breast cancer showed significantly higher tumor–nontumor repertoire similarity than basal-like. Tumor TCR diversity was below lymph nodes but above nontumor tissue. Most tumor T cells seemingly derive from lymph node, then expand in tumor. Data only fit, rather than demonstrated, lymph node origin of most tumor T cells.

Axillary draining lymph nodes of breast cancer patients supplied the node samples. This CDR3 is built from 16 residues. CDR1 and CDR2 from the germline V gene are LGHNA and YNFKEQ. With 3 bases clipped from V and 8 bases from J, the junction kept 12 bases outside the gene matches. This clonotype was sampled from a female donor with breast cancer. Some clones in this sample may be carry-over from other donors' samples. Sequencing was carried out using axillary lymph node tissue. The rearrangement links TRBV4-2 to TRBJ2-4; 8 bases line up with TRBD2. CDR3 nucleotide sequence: TGTGCCAGCAGCCAGGAAACCGGGACTAGGAGTGACATTCAGTACTTC. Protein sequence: CASSQETGTRSDIQYF.